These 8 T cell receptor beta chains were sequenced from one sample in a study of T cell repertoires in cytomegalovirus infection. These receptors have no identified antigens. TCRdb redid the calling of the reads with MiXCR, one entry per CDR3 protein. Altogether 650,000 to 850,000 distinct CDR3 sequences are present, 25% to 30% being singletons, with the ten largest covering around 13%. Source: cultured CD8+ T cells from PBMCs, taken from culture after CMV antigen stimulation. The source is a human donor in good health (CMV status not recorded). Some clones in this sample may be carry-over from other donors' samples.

The CDR3 protein is CASSKTGAQETQYF. CDR3 nucleotides: TGTGCCAGCAGCAAGACAGGAGCTCAAGAGACCCAGTACTTC. V and J are TRBV11-3 and TRBJ2-5; the D gene is possibly TRBD1 (6 bases). This CDR3 region has 14 residues. Germline V lookup: CDR1 SGHNT, CDR2 YENEEA. V was clipped by 5 bases and J by 2 bases, with 12 bases between them.

The CDR3 is CASSPGAQWPGELFF. The CDR3, as DNA: TGTGCCAGCAGCCCCGGGGCCCAATGGCCCGGGGAGCTGTTTTTT. The chain is built from TRBV3-1 and TRBJ2-2, with D possibly called TRBD1 or TRBD2 (5 bases each). CDR3 size: 15 residues. V was clipped by 4 bases and J by 6 bases, with 15 bases between them. Per the germline V gene, CDR1 is LGHDT and CDR2 is YNNKEL (reference sequence).

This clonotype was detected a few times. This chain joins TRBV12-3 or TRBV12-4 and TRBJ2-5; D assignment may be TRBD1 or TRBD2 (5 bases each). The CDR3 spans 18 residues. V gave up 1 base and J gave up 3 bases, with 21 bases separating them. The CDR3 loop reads CASSLDIRQGGSKETQYF. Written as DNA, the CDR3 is TGTGCCAGCAGTTTAGATATAAGGCAGGGCGGGTCCAAAGAGACCCAGTACTTC.

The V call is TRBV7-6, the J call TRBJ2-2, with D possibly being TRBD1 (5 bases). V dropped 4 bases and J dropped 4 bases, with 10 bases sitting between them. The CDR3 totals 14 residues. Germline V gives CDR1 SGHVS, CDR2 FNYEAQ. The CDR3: CASSSRGSTGELFF. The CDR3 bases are TGTGCCAGCAGCTCTAGGGGCAGCACCGGGGAGCTGTTTTTT.

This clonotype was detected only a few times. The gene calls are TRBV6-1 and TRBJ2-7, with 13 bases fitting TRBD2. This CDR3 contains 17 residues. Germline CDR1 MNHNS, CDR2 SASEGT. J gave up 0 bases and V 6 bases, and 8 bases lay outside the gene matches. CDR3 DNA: TGTGCCAGCAGCGAACTAGCGGGGGGGACTGCCTCCTACGAGCAGTACGTC. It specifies CASSELAGGTASYEQYV.

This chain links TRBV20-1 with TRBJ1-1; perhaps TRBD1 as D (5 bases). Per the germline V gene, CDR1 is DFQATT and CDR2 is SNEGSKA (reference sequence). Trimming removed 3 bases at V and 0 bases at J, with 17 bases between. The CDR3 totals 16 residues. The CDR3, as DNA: TGCAGTGCTAGGTCCATTCCCGGGACGGTGAACACTGAAGCTTTCTTT. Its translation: CSARSIPGTVNTEAFF.

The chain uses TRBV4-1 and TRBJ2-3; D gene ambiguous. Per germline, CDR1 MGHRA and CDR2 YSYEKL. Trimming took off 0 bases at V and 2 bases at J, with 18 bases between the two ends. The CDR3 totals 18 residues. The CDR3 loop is CASSQDQIVSAFTDTQYF. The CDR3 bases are TGCGCCAGCAGCCAAGATCAGATTGTAAGCGCATTCACAGATACGCAGTATTTT.

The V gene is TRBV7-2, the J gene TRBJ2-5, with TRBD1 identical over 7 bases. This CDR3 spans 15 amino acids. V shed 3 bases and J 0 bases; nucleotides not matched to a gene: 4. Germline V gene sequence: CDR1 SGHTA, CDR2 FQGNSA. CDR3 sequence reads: CASSFGTAYQETQYF. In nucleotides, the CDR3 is TGTGCCAGCAGCTTCGGGACAGCGTACCAAGAGACCCAGTACTTC.